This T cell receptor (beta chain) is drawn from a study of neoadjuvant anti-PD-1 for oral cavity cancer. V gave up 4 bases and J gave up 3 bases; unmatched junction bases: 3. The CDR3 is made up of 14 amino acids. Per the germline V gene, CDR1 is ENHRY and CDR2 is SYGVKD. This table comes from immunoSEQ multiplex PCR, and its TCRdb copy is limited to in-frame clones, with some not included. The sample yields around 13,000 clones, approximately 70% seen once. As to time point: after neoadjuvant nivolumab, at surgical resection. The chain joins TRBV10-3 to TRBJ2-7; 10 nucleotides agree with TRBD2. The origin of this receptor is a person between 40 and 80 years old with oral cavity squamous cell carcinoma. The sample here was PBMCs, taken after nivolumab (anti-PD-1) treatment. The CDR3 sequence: CAISVQREGYEQYF. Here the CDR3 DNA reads TGTGCCATCAGTGTCCAGCGGGAGGGCTACGAGCAGTACTTC.